Below, 18 T cell receptor beta chains from the same sample are listed, as sequenced in a study of T cell changes during pregnancy in multiple sclerosis. Sequencing used immunoSEQ multiplex PCR; TCRdb keeps in-frame clones, though not all of them. In the table there are about 100,000 clones, approximately 94% of which are singletons. The sequencing used peripheral blood, collected before pregnancy. The receptor set was obtained from a female donor with multiple sclerosis, enrolled in a pregnancy study.

The genes are TRBV5-6 and TRBJ2-7; 8 bases are a match to TRBD2. There are 14 residues in the CDR3. The germline V gene has CDR1 SGHDT and CDR2 YYEEEE. Unmatched junction bases numbered 4, after V lost 2 bases and J lost 3 bases. The CDR3 DNA sequence: TGTGCCAGCAGCTTCCCGGGACTAGGCTACGAGCAGTACTTC. Protein: CASSFPGLGYEQYF.

The chain employs TRBV4-1 and TRBJ2-7; TRBD2 agrees at 14 bases. Germline-derived CDR1 and CDR2 are MGHRA and YSYEKL. The CDR3 spans 18 residues. V lost 0 bases and J lost 7; bases outside the gene matches: 11. CDR3 sequence: CASSQEETSGRVRWEQYF. The CDR3 region has the DNA TGCGCCAGCAGCCAAGAGGAGACTAGCGGGAGGGTAAGGTGGGAGCAGTACTTC.

The rearrangement links TRBV6-1 to TRBJ2-7; 11 positions agree with TRBD2. Unmatched junction bases numbered 9, after V lost 10 bases and J lost 4 bases. This CDR3 has 14 amino acids. Germline assignment: CDR1 MNHNS and CDR2 SASEGT. DNA of the CDR3: TGTGCCACCCAGAGGACTAGCGGGCTGTACGAGCAGTACTTC. Translated, it gives CATQRTSGLYEQYF.

The chain couples TRBV5-5 to TRBJ2-7; TRBD2 might be the D (6 bases). CDR1 SGHKS and CDR2 YYEKEE come from the germline V gene (reference sequence). Trimming stripped 4 bases from V and 2 bases from J, with 16 bases between. This CDR3 contains 15 residues. The CDR3 DNA is TGTGCCAGCAGCATAGTGGGGACTGCCCCCTACGAGCAGTACTTC. Translation gives CASSIVGTAPYEQYF.

This clone was detected only a few times. The chain combines TRBV2 with TRBJ1-3, with unresolved D. CDR1 is SNHLY and CDR2 is FYNNEI in the germline V gene. Deletions cut 2 bases from V and 0 bases from J, with 14 bases between. The CDR3 consists of 17 residues. CDR3 protein: CASSERGWGSSGNTIYF. The CDR3 region has the DNA TGTGCCAGCAGTGAACGGGGATGGGGAAGCTCTGGAAACACCATATATTTT.

The gene calls are TRBV9 and TRBJ1-2; D call uncertain. The length of the CDR3 is 15 residues. Trimming shortened V by 6 bases and J by 5 bases, and 20 bases separated the two germline ends. Germline V lookup: CDR1 SGDLS, CDR2 YYNGEE. In DNA form, the CDR3 reads TGTGCCAGCACCTCGGTGGGCTCGTCGGGATATGGCTACACCTTC. Protein product: CASTSVGSSGYGYTF.

The rearrangement links TRBV29-1 to TRBJ2-7, with TRBD1 matching 9 bases. This CDR3 has 13 amino acids. Germline lookup yields CDR1 SQVTM and CDR2 ANQGSEA. The J segment lost 3 bases and the V segment lost 7 bases, leaving 7 bases of the junction unmatched. This CDR3 is CSARTGVDYEQYF. CDR3 nucleotides: TGCAGCGCCAGGACAGGGGTCGACTACGAGCAGTACTTC.

The chain employs TRBV6-1 and TRBJ2-3; weak D call: TRBD2 (5 bases). The CDR3 is 15 amino acids. Trimming cost V 8 bases and J 0 bases, with 15 bases left between them. Germline loops: CDR1 MNHNS, CDR2 SASEGT. The CDR3 sequence: CASRHRGISTDTQYF. The CDR3 DNA sequence: TGTGCCAGCCGCCACCGGGGAATTAGCACAGATACGCAGTATTTT.

This chain links TRBV7-9 with TRBJ2-7, with TRBD2 matching over 11 bases. V was pared by 5 bases and J by 3 bases, with 6 bases of the junction left unmatched. Germline V gene data show CDR1 as SEHNR and CDR2 as FQNEAQ (reference sequence). The CDR3 totals 15 residues. The CDR3 DNA follows: TGTGCCAGCAGCATCATAGCGGGAGGGATCTACGAGCAGTACTTC. Amino acid sequence: CASSIIAGGIYEQYF.

The chain is built from TRBV7-9 and TRBJ2-1; D may be TRBD2 (5 bases). Trimming stripped 5 bases from V and 1 base from J, with 9 bases between. This CDR3 contains 14 residues. Germline V gene lookup returns CDR1 SEHNR and CDR2 FQNEAQ (reference sequence). The CDR3 here is CASSPGVSYNEQFF. CDR3 sequence (DNA): TGTGCCAGCAGCCCCGGGGTTTCCTACAATGAGCAGTTCTTC.

The chain recombines TRBV27 with TRBJ2-5, with a possible D match to TRBD1 (6 bases). This CDR3 contains 13 residues. V was trimmed by 1 base and J by 7 bases, leaving 10 bases between them. Looked up from germline, CDR1 is MNHEY and CDR2 is SMNVEV (reference sequence). The CDR3 spells CASSLWEGGTQYF. Written as DNA, the CDR3 is TGTGCCAGCAGTTTATGGGAAGGGGGGACCCAGTACTTC.

The rearrangement uses TRBV9 and TRBJ2-7, with D possibly TRBD2 on 5 matching bases. Per the germline V gene, CDR1 is SGDLS and CDR2 is YYNGEE. The CDR3 length is 15 residues. The V and J ends lost 0 bases and 2 bases respectively, with 12 bases between them. The CDR3 DNA is TGTGCCAGCAGCGTAGGTGGAGGACCCACCTACGAGCAGTACTTC. This encodes CASSVGGGPTYEQYF.

The V and J genes are TRBV9 and TRBJ2-7; TRBD2 aligns across 11 bases. V gave up 1 base and J gave up 3 bases; unmatched junction bases: 6. Germline V gene sequence: CDR1 SGDLS, CDR2 YYNGEE. CDR3 length: 16 amino acids. CDR3 sequence reads: CASSVSSGRSVYEQYF. The CDR3 nucleotides read TGTGCCAGCAGCGTATCTAGCGGGAGGTCGGTCTACGAGCAGTACTTC.

The gene calls are TRBV30 and TRBJ2-6; D is possibly TRBD1 (6 bases). CDR1 and CDR2 from the germline V gene are GTSNPN and SVGIG (reference sequence). With 3 bases removed from V and 0 bases from J, the gap between germline ends came to 12 bases. The CDR3 has 16 amino acids. CDR3: CAWSLDRPSGANVLTF. As DNA, the CDR3 is TGTGCCTGGAGCCTAGACAGGCCCTCTGGGGCCAACGTCCTGACTTTC. Looking up the rest from reference TRBV30 and TRBJ2-6 gives the full variable domain: SQTIHQWPATLVQPVGSPLSLECTVEGTSNPNLYWYRQAAGRGLQLLFYSVGIGQISSEVPQNLSASRPQDRQFILSSKKLLLSDSGFYLCAWSLDRPSGANVLTFGAGSRLTVL.

The V gene is TRBV5-1, the J gene TRBJ2-7, with D possibly being TRBD1 (6 bases). The CDR3 sequence is 12 residues long. CDR1 SGHRS and CDR2 YFSETQ come from the germline V gene. V was shortened by 4 bases and J by 10 bases, with 15 bases between the two germline ends. CDR3 in amino acids: CASSRRGWLQYF. The DNA of the CDR3 is TGCGCCAGCAGCCGAAGGGGGTGGCTTCAGTACTTC.

The J gene is TRBJ2-2, the V gene TRBV2, with TRBD2 identical over 12 bases. The CDR3 is 16 amino acids. V lost 3 bases, J lost 6 bases, and 5 bases stayed unmatched. The germline V gene has CDR1 SNHLY and CDR2 FYNNEI. CDR3 nucleotides: TGTGCCAGCAGTGACGGGGCTAGCGGGAGGGCCGGGGAGCTGTTTTTT. It encodes CASSDGASGRAGELFF.

The V and J genes are TRBV19 and TRBJ2-7; D remains ambiguous. V was clipped by 4 bases and J by 1 base, with 8 bases between them. Germline CDR1 LNHDA, CDR2 SQIVND (reference sequence). CDR3 length: 13 residues. The CDR3 spells CASSTGYSYEQYF. For the CDR3, the DNA is TGTGCCAGTAGTACCGGGTATTCCTACGAGCAGTACTTC. Variable domain in full (rest from reference TRBV19 and TRBJ2-7): DGGITQSPKYLFRKEGQNVTLSCEQNLNHDAMYWYRQDPGQGLRLIYYSQIVNDFQKGDIAEGYSVSREKKESFPLTVTSAQKNPTAFYLCASSTGYSYEQYFGPGTRLTVT.

V is TRBV14 and J is TRBJ2-7; a possible D gene is TRBD1 (6 bases). This CDR3 spans 14 amino acids. Germline CDR1 and CDR2: SGHDN and FVKESK. For the CDR3, the DNA is TGTTCACGCCCCGAGTTGGGACACTTCTACGAGCAGTACTTC. Amino acid sequence: CSRPELGHFYEQYF.